These T cell receptor beta chains were read from a single sample in a study of blood T cell repertoires in COVID-19. Profiled with immunoSEQ multiplex PCR; TCRdb holds only in-frame clones, not every one. The table records over 150,000 clones, under 90% of them present only once. The sample taken for sequencing was peripheral blood. Every receptor here comes from a woman aged 80 or over with active or convalescent COVID-19. CDR3s include the opening cysteine and the closing phenylalanine or tryptophan. Fields, in order: clone size, V gene, D gene, J gene, CDR3 DNA, CDR3 protein. A D gene is named only where the DNA matches it firmly. Clone size is given for some rows only: seen once, a few or many times, or a class if the clone is expanded.

NA	TRBV28	NA	TRBJ1-5	TGTGCCAGCAGTTCCCTCCTTACCTCCATCGGTCAGCCCCAGCATTTT	CASSSLLTSIGQPQHF
NA	TRBV7-3	TRBD1	TRBJ1-5	TGTGCCAGCAGCCCGGACAGGAATCAGCCCCAGCATTTT	CASSPDRNQPQHF
NA	TRBV5-4	TRBD1	TRBJ1-2	TGTGCCAGCAGCTCCCCTACGGACAGGGTCTATGGCTACACCTTC	CASSSPTDRVYGYTF
NA	TRBV25-1	TRBD1	TRBJ1-2	TGTGCCAGCAGTGATGTGACAGGGGGCCCTGGCTACACCTTC	CASSDVTGGPGYTF
few	TRBV5-4	NA	TRBJ2-7	TGTGCCAGCAGCCCGGATAGCGCTAGACCCTACGAGCAGTACTTC	CASSPDSARPYEQYF
NA	TRBV7-3	NA	TRBJ1-1	TGTGCCAGCAGCTTAGAGGGGAACACTGAAGCTTTCTTT	CASSLEGNTEAFF
NA	TRBV6-5	TRBD1	TRBJ1-2	TGTGCCAGCAGGTTACAGGGGGCGGCCTATGGCTACACCTTC	CASRLQGAAYGYTF
NA	TRBV4-2	NA	TRBJ2-2	TGTGCCAGCAGCCCCCTGGAGGGAACCGGGGAGCTGTTTTTT	CASSPLEGTGELFF
NA	TRBV30	NA	TRBJ1-1	TGTGCCTGGAGTGGGGGGGGCAGGGCAAAAACTGAAGCTTTCTTT	CAWSGGGRAKTEAFF
NA	TRBV11-2	NA	TRBJ1-2	TGTGCCAGCAGCCGCGGGGGCATCGGGTATGGCTACACCTTC	CASSRGGIGYGYTF
NA	TRBV6-1	NA	TRBJ1-5	TGTGCCAGCAGTGAAGCCGGGGATTGGCAGCCCCAGCATTTT	CASSEAGDWQPQHF
few	TRBV9	NA	TRBJ1-1	TGTGCCAGCAGCGTAGGCCCGGGGACTTACACTGAAGCTTTCTTT	CASSVGPGTYTEAFF
NA	TRBV5-1	NA	TRBJ1-1	TGCGCCAGCAGCTTTCAGGGGAGCAATGATGCTTTCTTT	CASSFQGSNDAFF
NA	TRBV12-2	NA	TRBJ1-5	TGTGCAAGTCGCTCGAAAAAGAGAACGGACAGGGTTTTTGAGCCCCAGCATTTT	CASRSKKRTDRVFEPQHF
NA	TRBV11-2	NA	TRBJ1-3	TGTGCCAGCAGGGTCCCTAGTGGAAACACCATATATTTT	CASRVPSGNTIYF
NA	TRBV7-9	TRBD1	TRBJ1-3	TGTGCCAGCAGCCCCGAGTGGGGGACAGGGAAGGGCTCTGGAAACACCATATATTTT	CASSPEWGTGKGSGNTIYF
NA	TRBV5-1	TRBD1	TRBJ2-2	TGCGCCAGCAGCTCCGGGACAGGGGGCGAAGGCGGGGAGCTGTTTTTT	CASSSGTGGEGGELFF
NA	TRBV5-4	NA	TRBJ1-1	TGTGCCCTTGGGGAGGGGTTGGGCACTGAAGCTTTCTTT	CALGEGLGTEAFF
NA	TRBV6-5	TRBD1	TRBJ1-5	TGTGCCAGCAGTTCCGACCCGGGACAGCCGTTTAGGCCCCAGCATTTT	CASSSDPGQPFRPQHF
NA	TRBV5-4	NA	TRBJ1-2	TGTGCCAGCAGCTTTCCGGGACACTTCAACTATGGCTACACCTTC	CASSFPGHFNYGYTF
NA	TRBV7-3	NA	TRBJ1-6	TGTGCCAGCAGCTCAGCCAGGGGCTCACCCCTCCACTTT	CASSSARGSPLHF
NA	TRBV6-5	NA	TRBJ2-7	TGTGCCAGCACTCCCGGAGGAACCTACGAGCAGTACTTC	CASTPGGTYEQYF
NA	TRBV5-1	TRBD1	TRBJ1-2	TGCGCCAGCAGCTATCAGGGGGCGGAAGCGAACGGCTACACCTTC	CASSYQGAEANGYTF
NA	TRBV10-1	NA	TRBJ1-1	TGCGCCAGCAGTGAGGCGGAGAACACTGAAGCTTTCTTT	CASSEAENTEAFF
NA	TRBV10-1	TRBD1	TRBJ2-7	TGCGCCAGCACCGAGACAGGGTCCTACGAGCAGTACTTC	CASTETGSYEQYF
NA	TRBV7-6	TRBD1	TRBJ1-2	TGTGCCAGCAGCCTCGCGTACAGGGGATCTAGAGGCTACACCTTC	CASSLAYRGSRGYTF
NA	TRBV28	NA	TRBJ2-2	TGTGCCAGCAGTATCTTCACCGGGGAGCTGTTTTTT	CASSIFTGELFF
NA	TRBV3-1/TRBV3-2	TRBD2	TRBJ2-5	TGTGCCAGCAGCCCCTCGGGACTAGCAGAGACCCAGTACTTC	CASSPSGLAETQYF
few	TRBV19	NA	TRBJ2-3	TGTGCCAGTAGTAAGAGGGAGACAGATACGCAGTATTTT	CASSKRETDTQYF
NA	TRBV2	NA	TRBJ1-5	TGTGCCAGCGGGAGATCAAGCGGTGGACAGCCCCAGCATTTT	CASGRSSGGQPQHF
NA	TRBV7-8	NA	TRBJ2-2	TGTGCCAGCAGCTTATTCGGGGGGCTTGACACCGGGGAGCTGTTTTTT	CASSLFGGLDTGELFF
NA	TRBV19	TRBD2	TRBJ2-1	TGTGCCGGAATGGCTAGCGGGAGTTTTGAGCAGTTCTTC	CAGMASGSFEQFF
NA	TRBV28	TRBD1	TRBJ2-6	TGTGCCAGCAGGGAACAGGGGAACGGGGCCAACGTCCTGACTTTC	CASREQGNGANVLTF
NA	TRBV5-1	TRBD1	TRBJ1-6	TGCGCCAGCAGCTCCTCTGACAGGGGCCACTATAATTCACCCCTCCACTTT	CASSSSDRGHYNSPLHF
NA	TRBV6-1	TRBD2	TRBJ2-7	TGTGCCAGCAGTGGAATACTAGCGGGGGCGGCCTACGAGCAGTACTTC	CASSGILAGAAYEQYF
NA	TRBV29-1	TRBD1	TRBJ1-4	TGCAGCGTTGAGAAACAGGGGTCTAATGAAAAACTGTTTTTT	CSVEKQGSNEKLFF
NA	TRBV6-5	NA	TRBJ1-1	TGTGCCAGCAGTCAGGGAGGTGACACTGAAGCTTTCTTT	CASSQGGDTEAFF
few	TRBV6-5	NA	TRBJ2-7	TGTGCCAGCAGTCGTGGAGCCTTCTCTGAGGTGGAGTACTTC	CASSRGAFSEVEYF